This T cell receptor beta chain was recovered during a study of cytomegalovirus exposure and HLA in healthy donors. Study-wide findings and caveats: A later analysis found common viral pathogens apparently linked to several of the most significant clusters.

About this clone itself: Its antigen is currently unknown.

The CDR3 covers 15 residues. Deletions cut 4 bases from V and 2 bases from J, with 14 bases between. CDR1 is MDHEN, CDR2 SYDVKM, per germline. A multiplex PCR was run with 60 Vbeta primers and 13 Jbeta primers. Original handling: Approximately 11 million of the approximately 80 million unique TCR beta chains counted in a later analysis were shared. Some clones are missing from TCRdb's copy, which holds only in-frame ones; the method was immunoSEQ multiplex PCR. Clone size and the V and J calls come from that table; the DNA yielded D and trimming. Altogether more than 110,000 clones are present, almost 85% being singletons, with the ten largest covering approximately 1.3%.

The chain has TRBV28 and TRBJ2-5, with D perhaps TRBD2 (6 bases). The specimen sequenced was PBMCs. The receptor was derived from a man aged 30 to 45 in good health and CMV-seropositive. The CDR3 region has the DNA TGTGCCAGCAGTTCTGGGAGCGGGTGGCAAGAGACCCAGTACTTC. It encodes CASSSGSGWQETQYF. Drawing the rest from reference TRBV28 and TRBJ2-5, the complete variable domain is DVKVTQSSRYLVKRTGEKVFLECVQDMDHENMFWYRQDPGLGLRLIYFSYDVKMKEKGDIPEGYSVSREKKERFSLILESASTNQTSMYLCASSSGSGWQETQYFGPGTRLLVL.